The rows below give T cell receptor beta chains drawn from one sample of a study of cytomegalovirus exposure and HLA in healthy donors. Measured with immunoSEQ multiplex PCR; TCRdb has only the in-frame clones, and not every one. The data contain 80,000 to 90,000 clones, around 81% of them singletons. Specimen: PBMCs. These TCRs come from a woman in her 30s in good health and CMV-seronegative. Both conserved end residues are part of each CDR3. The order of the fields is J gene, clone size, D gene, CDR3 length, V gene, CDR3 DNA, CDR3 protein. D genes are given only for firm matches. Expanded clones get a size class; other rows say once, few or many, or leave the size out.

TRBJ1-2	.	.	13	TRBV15	TGTGCCACCAGCAGAGATAAGGAGTATGGCTACACCTTC	CATSRDKEYGYTF
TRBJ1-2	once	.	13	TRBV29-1	TGCAGCGTCCTCGCAGGTCGGAACTATGGCTACACCTTC	CSVLAGRNYGYTF
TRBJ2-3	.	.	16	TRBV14	TGTGCCAGCAGCCAGGGGGGACGGCCGCGGGAAAATACGCAGTATTTT	CASSQGGRPRENTQYF
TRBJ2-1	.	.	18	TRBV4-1	TGCGCCAGCAGCCAAGGAAGCTGGGGGGATAGCTCCTACAATGAGCAGTTCTTC	CASSQGSWGDSSYNEQFF
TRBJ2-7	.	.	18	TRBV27	TGTGCCAGCAGTTATGCCCGGGACATATGGGGAAGCTCCTACGAGCAGTACTTC	CASSYARDIWGSSYEQYF
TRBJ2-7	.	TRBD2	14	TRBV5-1	TGCGCCAGCAGCCTTGAGCGGGGGGCTCGGGAGCAGTACTTC	CASSLERGAREQYF
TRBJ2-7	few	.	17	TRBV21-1	TGTGCCAGCAGCCCGAACGTACGGGGGAGAGGGTCCTACGAGCAGTACTTC	CASSPNVRGRGSYEQYF
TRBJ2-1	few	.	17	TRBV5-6	TGTGCCAGCAGCTTGGAAGGGCTAGCGAGAAACTACAATGAGCAGTTCTTC	CASSLEGLARNYNEQFF
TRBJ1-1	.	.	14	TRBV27	TGTGCCAGCAGTTTTCTGTCTTCGAACACTGAAGCTTTCTTT	CASSFLSSNTEAFF
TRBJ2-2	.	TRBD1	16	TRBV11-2	TGTGCCAGCAGCTTGGAAGGGACAGGGGTCGCCGGGGAGCTGTTTTTT	CASSLEGTGVAGELFF
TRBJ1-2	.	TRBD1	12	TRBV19	TGTGCCAGCAAGACAGGGATCTATGGCTACACCTTC	CASKTGIYGYTF
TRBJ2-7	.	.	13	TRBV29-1	TGCAGCGTTTCGGGCGGAGGCCCCTACGAGCAGTACTTC	CSVSGGGPYEQYF
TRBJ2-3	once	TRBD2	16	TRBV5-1	TGCGCCAGCAGCCTTAGCGGGGTAGGGTTAACTAATACGCAGTATTTT	CASSLSGVGLTNTQYF
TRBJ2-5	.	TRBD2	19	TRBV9	TGTGCCAGCAGCGTAGATTTGGCTAGCGGGAGTGGGTACCAAGAGACCCAGTACTTC	CASSVDLASGSGYQETQYF
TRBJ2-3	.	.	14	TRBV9	TGTGCCAGCAGCGTAGATGCGGGCGCAGATACGCAGTATTTT	CASSVDAGADTQYF
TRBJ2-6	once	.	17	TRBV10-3	TGTGCCATCAGCCCCGGGACACCCAGCTCTGGGGCCAACGTCCTGACTTTC	CAISPGTPSSGANVLTF
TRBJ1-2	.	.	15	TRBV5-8	TGTGCCAGCAGCTTGAGGTATCCAGGTCACTATGGCTACACCTTC	CASSLRYPGHYGYTF
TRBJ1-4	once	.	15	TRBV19	TGTGCCAGTAGTATCGGAGTGGCCCTTAATGAAAAACTGTTTTTT	CASSIGVALNEKLFF
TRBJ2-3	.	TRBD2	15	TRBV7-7	TGTGCTAGCAGCCAACGGCCGGGGGGGGCAGATACGCAGTATTTT	CASSQRPGGADTQYF
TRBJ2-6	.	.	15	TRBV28	TGTGCCAGCAGTCCGAGAACAGGGGGGGCCAACGTCCTGACTTTC	CASSPRTGGANVLTF
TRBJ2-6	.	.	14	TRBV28	TGTGTCACCGTTGGGGGCGCTGGGGCCAACGTCCTGACTTTC	CVTVGGAGANVLTF
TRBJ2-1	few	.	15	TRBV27	TGTGCCAGCAGTTTAGAACTTGCCCCCTACAATGAGCAGTTCTTC	CASSLELAPYNEQFF
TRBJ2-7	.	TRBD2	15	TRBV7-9	TGTGCCAGCAGCTTAGGGGATAGCGGGACCTACGAGCAGTACTTC	CASSLGDSGTYEQYF
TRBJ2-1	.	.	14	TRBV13	TGTGCCAGCAGCCGCCAGGGACTTGAGAATGAGCAGTTCTTC	CASSRQGLENEQFF
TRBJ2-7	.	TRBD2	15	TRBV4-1	TGCGCCAGCAGCTTCACTAGCGGGCCATCCTACGAGCAGTACTTC	CASSFTSGPSYEQYF
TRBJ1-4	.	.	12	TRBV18	TGTGCCAGCTCAGCTCAGGCGGAAAAACTGTTTTTT	CASSAQAEKLFF
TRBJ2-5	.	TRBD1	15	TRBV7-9	TGTGCCAGCAGCTTAACAGGACAGGGCCAAGAGACCCAGTACTTC	CASSLTGQGQETQYF
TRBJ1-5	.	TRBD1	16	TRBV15	TGTGCCACCAGCAGCCCCGGGACAGGGGTTCGGTGGCCCCAGCATTTT	CATSSPGTGVRWPQHF
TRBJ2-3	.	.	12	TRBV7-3	TGTGCCAGCAGCCCCTACACAGATACGCAGTATTTT	CASSPYTDTQYF
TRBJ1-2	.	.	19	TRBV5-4	TGTGCCAGCAGCCCTATAATCAGCCAGGGGCAGTTACTCGGCTATGGCTACACCTTC	CASSPIISQGQLLGYGYTF
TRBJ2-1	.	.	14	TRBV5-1	TGCGCCAGCAGCGGCGGGACTCAATACAATGAGCAGTTCTTC	CASSGGTQYNEQFF
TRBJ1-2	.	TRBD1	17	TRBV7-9	TGTGCCAGCAGCTATACTCCGGGACAGAGCGCTAACTATGGCTACACCTTC	CASSYTPGQSANYGYTF
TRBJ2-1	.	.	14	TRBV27	TGTGCCAGCAGTTCCCAGGTCGGGGGAAATGAGCAGTTCTTC	CASSSQVGGNEQFF
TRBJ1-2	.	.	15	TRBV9	TGTGCCAGCAGCGTAGCCCCTTCGACAGAGTATGGCTACACCTTC	CASSVAPSTEYGYTF
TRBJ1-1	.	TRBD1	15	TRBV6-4	TGTGCCAGCAGCGGACAGGCCCAGGGGGGTGATGAAGCTTTCTTT	CASSGQAQGGDEAFF
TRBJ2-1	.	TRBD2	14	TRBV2	TGTGCCAGCAGGATCGGACTAGCGGGTCTTGAGCAGTTCTTC	CASRIGLAGLEQFF
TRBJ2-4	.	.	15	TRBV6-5	TGTGCCAGCAGATCCTGGGGCCTAGCCAAAAACATTCAGTACTTC	CASRSWGLAKNIQYF
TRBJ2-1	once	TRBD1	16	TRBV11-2	TGTGCCAGCAGCCCGATCAGGGGGCGCGGGTCCAATGAGCAGTTCTTC	CASSPIRGRGSNEQFF
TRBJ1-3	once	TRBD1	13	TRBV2	TGTGCCAGCAGGGGGGACAGGGGAAACACCATATATTTT	CASRGDRGNTIYF
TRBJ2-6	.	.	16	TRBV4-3	TGCGCCAGCAGCCAAGATCGGGACTCTGGGGCCAACGTCCTGACTTTC	CASSQDRDSGANVLTF
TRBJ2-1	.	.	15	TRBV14	TGTGCCAGCAGCCAAGGGGCTAGCAGCCACAATGAGCAGTTCTTC	CASSQGASSHNEQFF
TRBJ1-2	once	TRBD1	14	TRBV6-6	TGTGCCAGCAGTTACCCGACAGGGAACTATGGCTACACCTTC	CASSYPTGNYGYTF
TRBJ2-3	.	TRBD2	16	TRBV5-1	TGCGCCAGCAGCTTGGCCCCGGGACTAGGGCCAGATACGCAGTATTTT	CASSLAPGLGPDTQYF
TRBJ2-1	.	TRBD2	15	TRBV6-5	TGTGCCAGCAGCCCCGGGACTAGCGGGAGTAATGAGCAGTTCTTC	CASSPGTSGSNEQFF
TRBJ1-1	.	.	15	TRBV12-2	TGTGCAAGTCGCTTAGCGACAGGACAGAACACTGAAGCTTTCTTT	CASRLATGQNTEAFF
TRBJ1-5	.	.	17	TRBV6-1	TGTGCCAGCAGTGAAAGGCGTGGAGGATATAGCAATCAGCCCCAGCATTTT	CASSERRGGYSNQPQHF
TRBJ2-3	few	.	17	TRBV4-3	TGCGCCAGCAGCCAAGAATTGAGGAGAGTTAGCGCAGATACGCAGTATTTT	CASSQELRRVSADTQYF
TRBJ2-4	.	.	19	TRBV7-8	TGTGCCAGCAGCTCCGAAGTTGGGGTAGCGGCCCTAGCCAAAAACATTCAGTACTTC	CASSSEVGVAALAKNIQYF
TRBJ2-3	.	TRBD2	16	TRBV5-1	TGCGCCAGCAGCTTGGGAGGCCTAGCGGGCACAGATACGCAGTATTTT	CASSLGGLAGTDTQYF